This T cell receptor (beta chain) originates from a study of human T cells and chemical hapten exposure. Overall study context: Yields of TCR per sample differed, chiefly owing to small differences in pooled library volume. Whole-study findings and limits: TCRs at high frequency, those above 1 in 1000, did not change with DPC sensitization.

This CDR3 has 15 residues. Germline V gene lookup returns CDR1 SGHNT and CDR2 YYREEE (reference sequence). J gave up 4 bases and V 2 bases, and 5 bases lay outside the gene matches. Individual cDNA molecules in this library carried unique molecular identifiers. TCRdb re-called the RACE reads through MiXCR, storing one row per CDR3 protein. The table has 65,000 or so distinct CDR3 sequences, around 6.5% seen once. The time point denotes: healthy volunteer bleed at 6 weeks. Before extraction, the whole blood was not fractionated, and total RNA was taken from it. This clonotype was found many times. No antigen is known for it.

This TCR was recovered from a female donor in good health. Some clones in this sample may be carry-over from other donors' samples. V and J are TRBV5-4 and TRBJ2-3; 9 bases are a match to TRBD2. The sequencing sample was made of whole blood. This CDR3 reads CASSFSAGGSDTQYF. Written as DNA, the CDR3 is TGTGCCAGCAGCTTTTCAGCGGGAGGTTCAGATACGCAGTATTTT.